This T cell receptor beta chain comes out of a study of blood T cell repertoires in COVID-19. Study summary: From the United States, Italy and Spain came samples of acute and convalescent COVID-19. PBMCs, B-cell-depleted T cells, or T cells were the source of the cDNA or gDNA that made up the material.

Germline CDR1 MNHEY, CDR2 SVGAGI. The CDR3 consists of 15 residues. Trimming shortened V by 8 bases and J by 1 base, and 17 bases separated the two germline ends. Original methodology: Scientists estimated how many nucleated cells there were by amplifying reference gene primers. Sequencing was performed with immunoSEQ multiplex PCR; in TCRdb, only in-frame clones are kept and a portion is missing. The V and J calls and clone size come from that table; D and trimming were worked out from the DNA. The profile shows around 300,000 clones, about nine tenths of them singletons. V gene TRBV6-5 combines with J gene TRBJ1-1; D is possibly TRBD1 (6 bases). The sample taken for sequencing was peripheral blood. This TCR came from a young woman with active or convalescent COVID-19. In nucleotides, the CDR3 is TGTGCCAGCTTGCAGGGGCACGCGAGGAACACTGAAGCTTTCTTT. This gives the protein CASLQGHARNTEAFF.